The clone carrying this TCR beta chain turned up a few times. As yet, its antigen is unknown. This record belongs to a study of cytomegalovirus exposure and HLA in healthy donors. Study-level findings and limits: There were some public TCRs occurring in many donors, but most TCR sequences were rare. In vitro work confirmed that a few CMV-associated chains recognize CMV antigens. Accounts indicate the classifier identified cytomegalovirus status with strong specificity and sensitivity. The study recorded 160 or so TCR beta chains that were cytomegalovirus-associated.

Sequencing was performed with immunoSEQ multiplex PCR; in TCRdb, only in-frame clones are kept and a portion is missing. The sample gives about 360,000 clones, roughly 88% of which show up once; roughly 0.82% is in the top ten. Losses at the gene ends were 3 bases for V and 4 bases for J; bases not matched to a gene: 8. CDR1 is KGHSH, CDR2 LQKENI, per germline. The CDR3 runs 15 residues. This TCR derives from a woman aged 18-35 years in good health and CMV-seronegative. Sequencing used PBMCs. This chain uses TRBV18 with TRBJ2-7; 8 bases are shared with TRBD2. CDR3 in DNA: TGTGCCAGCTCACCCGGGCTTAGCGGGGAATACGAGCAGTACTTC. Amino acids: CASSPGLSGEYEQYF.